This T cell receptor beta chain stems from a study of T cell responses to AZD1222 COVID-19 vaccine. Remarks on this clone: Its antigen is unidentified.

The study, taken as a whole, reports: Nearly half of unique spike-specific TCRs reportedly avoided B.1.351 and B.1.1.7 mutated regions.

Generated by immunoSEQ multiplex PCR, the TCRdb table keeps only in-frame clones and is missing some. The data hold tens of thousands of clones, with about 88% observed a single time. Trimming shortened V by 7 bases and J by 8 bases, and 12 bases separated the two germline ends. The CDR3 is 12 residues long. The receptor was derived from an adult who received the AZD1222 COVID-19 vaccine. The rearrangement uses TRBV12-3 or TRBV12-4 and TRBJ2-1; perhaps TRBD2 as D (6 bases). Here the sequenced sample was peripheral blood, taken 28 days after the second AZD1222 dose. The CDR3 protein is CASTGVGDEQFF. CDR3 bases: TGTGCCAGCACGGGGGTGGGCGATGAGCAGTTCTTC.